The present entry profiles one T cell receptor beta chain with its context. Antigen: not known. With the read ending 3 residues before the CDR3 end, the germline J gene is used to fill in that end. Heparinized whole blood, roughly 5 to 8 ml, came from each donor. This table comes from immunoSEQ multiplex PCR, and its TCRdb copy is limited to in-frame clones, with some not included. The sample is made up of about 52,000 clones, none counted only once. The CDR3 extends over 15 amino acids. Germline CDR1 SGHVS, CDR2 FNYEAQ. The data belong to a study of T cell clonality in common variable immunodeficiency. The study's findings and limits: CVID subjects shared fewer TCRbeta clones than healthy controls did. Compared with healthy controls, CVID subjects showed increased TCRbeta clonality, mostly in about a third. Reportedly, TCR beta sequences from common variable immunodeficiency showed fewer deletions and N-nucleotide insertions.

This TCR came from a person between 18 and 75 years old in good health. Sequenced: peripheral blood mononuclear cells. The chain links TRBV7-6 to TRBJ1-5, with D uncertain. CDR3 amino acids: CASSLEAPLIHPQHF. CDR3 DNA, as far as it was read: TGTGCCAGCAGCTTAGAGGCCCCCCTTATCCATCCC.